This entry is about one T cell receptor beta chain. Its ends do not fully match the called genes, so a read error is possible. The sample comes from a study of T cells in Graves' hyperthyroidism and ophthalmopathy. The CDR3 consists of 16 residues. Germline CDR1 is PRHDT and CDR2 is FYEKMQ (reference sequence). The cohort's ophthalmopathy patients, a group with duration under 3 months, had a Clinical Activity Score of at least 3 and a NOSPECS grade of at least 4. Using RNA transcripts as the source, TCR beta CDR3 regions were amplified. With the HTBI primer set, the TCR CDR3 went through a first round of RT-PCR. TCRdb ran MiXCR on the multiplex PCR reads and lists one entry per CDR3 protein. The profile shows around 600,000 distinct CDR3 sequences, around 14% of them singletons.

The source of this sequence is a woman aged 18-29 years with Graves' ophthalmopathy. V and J are TRBV13 and TRBJ2-7, with 9 bases lining up with TRBD2. The sequencing sample was made of blood. CDR3 sequence reads: CASSLYPGLATDEQYF. The CDR3 DNA follows: TGCGCCAGCAGCTTGTATCCGGGACTAGCAACGGACGAGCAGTACTTC. The whole variable domain, remainder taken from reference TRBV13 and TRBJ2-7, is AAGVIQSPRHLIKEKRETATLKCYPIPRHDTVYWYQQGPGQDPQFLISFYEKMQSDKGSIPDRFSAQQFSDYHSELNMSSLELGDSALYFCASSLYPGLATDEQYFGPGTRLTVT.